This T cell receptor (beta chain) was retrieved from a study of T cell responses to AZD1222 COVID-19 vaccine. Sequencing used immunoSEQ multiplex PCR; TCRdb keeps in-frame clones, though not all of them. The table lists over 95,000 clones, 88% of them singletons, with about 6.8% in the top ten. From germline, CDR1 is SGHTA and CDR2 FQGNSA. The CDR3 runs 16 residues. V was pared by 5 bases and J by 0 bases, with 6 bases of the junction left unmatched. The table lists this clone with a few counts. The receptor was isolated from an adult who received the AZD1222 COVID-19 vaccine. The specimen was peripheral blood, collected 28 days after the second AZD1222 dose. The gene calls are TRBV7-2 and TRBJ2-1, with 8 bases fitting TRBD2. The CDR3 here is CASSISGASSYNEQFF. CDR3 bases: TGTGCCAGCAGCATTAGCGGGGCCAGCTCCTACAATGAGCAGTTCTTC. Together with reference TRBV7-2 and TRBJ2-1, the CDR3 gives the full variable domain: GAGVSQSPSNKVTEKGKDVELRCDPISGHTALYWYRQSLGQGLEFLIYFQGNSAPDKSGLPSDRFSAERTGGSVSTLTIQRTQQEDSAVYLCASSISGASSYNEQFFGPGTRLTVL.